A selection of T cell receptor beta chains follows, all from one sample in a study of blood T cell repertoires in COVID-19. TCRdb's copy holds only in-frame clones and misses some; the assay was immunoSEQ multiplex PCR. Found here are 250,000 to 350,000 clones, roughly 90% of them singletons; the top ten hold 3% to 4%. Input material: peripheral blood. The receptor set was obtained from a woman in her fifties or sixties with active or convalescent COVID-19. The CDR3 runs from the conserved cysteine through the conserved F or W. Each record gives: D gene, clone size, J gene, V gene, CDR3 protein, CDR3 DNA. A D gene is named only where the DNA matches it firmly. Not every row has a clone size; where given, it reads once, few, many or a size class.

TRBD2 | - | TRBJ2-3 | TRBV7-2 | CASRLGLAGFTDTQYF | TGTGCCAGCAGGCTGGGGCTAGCGGGTTTCACAGATACGCAGTATTTT
TRBD2 | - | TRBJ2-1 | TRBV12-3/TRBV12-4 | CASSWREKGEQFF | TGTGCCAGCAGCTGGCGGGAGAAGGGAGAGCAGTTCTTC
TRBD1 | once | TRBJ1-2 | TRBV24-1 | CATSDSRDTGENGYTF | TGTGCCACCAGTGATTCACGAGACACAGGGGAGAATGGCTACACCTTC
- | - | TRBJ2-1 | TRBV7-9 | CASSLTRARERYEQFF | TGTGCCAGCAGCTTAACTAGGGCTAGGGAGCGTTATGAGCAGTTCTTC
TRBD1 | - | TRBJ1-4 | TRBV11-2 | CASSRLTGGISEKLFF | TGTGCCAGCAGCCGACTTACAGGGGGCATTTCAGAAAAACTGTTTTTT
- | - | TRBJ2-2 | TRBV5-1 | CASSLEWVGGTGELFF | TGCGCCAGCAGCTTGGAATGGGTGGGAGGCACCGGGGAGCTGTTTTTT
TRBD2 | - | TRBJ2-7 | TRBV28 | CASSFQGLAGYEQYF | TGTGCCAGCAGTTTTCAGGGACTAGCGGGCTACGAGCAGTACTTC
- | few | TRBJ2-3 | TRBV5-5 | CASSFGLDTQYF | TGTGCCAGCAGCTTCGGACTAGATACGCAGTATTTT
- | - | TRBJ2-2 | TRBV28 | CASSPRQTGELFF | TGTGCCAGCAGTCCGCGACAGACCGGGGAGCTGTTTTTT
TRBD2 | - | TRBJ2-7 | TRBV27 | CASSRTSGGAYEQYF | TGTGCCAGCAGCCGAACTAGCGGGGGAGCATACGAGCAGTACTTC
- | - | TRBJ1-2 | TRBV5-4 | CASSHLTMSESNYGYTF | TGTGCCAGCAGTCACCTCACAATGTCGGAGTCCAACTATGGCTACACCTTC
- | - | TRBJ1-2 | TRBV24-1 | CATSGLDRGKYGYTF | TGTGCCACCAGTGGGCTGGACCGAGGGAAATATGGCTACACCTTC
TRBD1 | - | TRBJ1-1 | TRBV7-9 | CASSSPGQGYSEAFF | TGTGCCAGCAGTTCACCGGGACAGGGTTATTCTGAAGCTTTCTTT
- | - | TRBJ1-1 | TRBV7-9 | CASLRVNTEAFF | TGTGCCAGCTTGCGGGTGAACACTGAAGCTTTCTTT
TRBD2 | - | TRBJ2-4 | TRBV27 | CASSPIAGVAKNIQYF | TGTGCCAGCAGTCCCATAGCGGGAGTGGCCAAAAACATTCAGTACTTC
TRBD2 | - | TRBJ2-7 | TRBV4-3 | CASSQDWASGFYEQYF | TGCGCCAGCAGCCAAGATTGGGCTAGCGGGTTCTACGAGCAGTACTTC
- | - | TRBJ2-7 | TRBV5-1 | CASGPLSGEQYF | TGCGCCAGCGGTCCTCTTAGCGGCGAGCAGTACTTC
- | few | TRBJ2-5 | TRBV7-8 | CASSSDRSVGPQETQYF | TGTGCCAGCAGCTCGGACCGATCCGTGGGGCCTCAAGAGACCCAGTACTTC
TRBD2 | - | TRBJ2-7 | TRBV5-4 | CASSWEAQREGSEQYF | TGTGCCAGCAGCTGGGAAGCCCAGCGGGAAGGTAGTGAGCAGTACTTC
- | - | TRBJ2-5 | TRBV9 | CASRGPGETQYF | TGTGCCAGCAGAGGTCCAGGAGAGACCCAGTACTTC
TRBD2 | - | TRBJ2-7 | TRBV11-3 | CASSLVLREGYEQYF | TGTGCCAGCAGCTTAGTGTTGCGGGAGGGGTACGAGCAGTACTTC
- | - | TRBJ2-2 | TRBV3-1/TRBV3-2 | CASSRLPGALNTGELFF | TGTGCCAGCAGCCGGCTCCCAGGGGCCCTAAACACCGGGGAGCTGTTTTTT
- | - | TRBJ1-1 | TRBV28 | CASSVPFGENTEAFF | TGTGCCAGCAGCGTCCCTTTTGGAGAGAACACTGAAGCTTTCTTT
TRBD1 | few | TRBJ1-1 | TRBV2 | CASTNRTGTEAFF | TGTGCCAGCACCAACAGGACAGGCACTGAAGCTTTCTTT